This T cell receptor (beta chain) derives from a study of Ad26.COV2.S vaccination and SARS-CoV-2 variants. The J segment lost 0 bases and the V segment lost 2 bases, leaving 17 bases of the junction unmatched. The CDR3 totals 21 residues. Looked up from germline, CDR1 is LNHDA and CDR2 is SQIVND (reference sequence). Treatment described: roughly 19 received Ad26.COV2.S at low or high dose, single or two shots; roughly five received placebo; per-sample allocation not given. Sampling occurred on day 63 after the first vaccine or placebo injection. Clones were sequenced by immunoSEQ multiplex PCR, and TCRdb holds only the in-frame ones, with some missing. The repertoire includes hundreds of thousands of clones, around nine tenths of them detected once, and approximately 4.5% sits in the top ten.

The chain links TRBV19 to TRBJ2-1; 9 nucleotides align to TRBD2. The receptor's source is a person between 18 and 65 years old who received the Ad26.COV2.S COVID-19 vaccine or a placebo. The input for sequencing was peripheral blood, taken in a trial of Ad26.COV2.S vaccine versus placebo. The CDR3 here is CASSIRGVASGIPGSYNEQFF. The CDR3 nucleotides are TGTGCCAGTAGTATAAGGGGGGTCGCTAGCGGGATTCCCGGCTCCTACAATGAGCAGTTCTTC. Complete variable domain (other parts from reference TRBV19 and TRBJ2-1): DGGITQSPKYLFRKEGQNVTLSCEQNLNHDAMYWYRQDPGQGLRLIYYSQIVNDFQKGDIAEGYSVSREKKESFPLTVTSAQKNPTAFYLCASSIRGVASGIPGSYNEQFFGPGTRLTVL.